The 21 T cell receptor beta chains below come from one sample, sequenced in a study of blood T cell repertoires in COVID-19. The repertoire was sequenced with immunoSEQ multiplex PCR; TCRdb's copy has only in-frame clones and lacks some. The table records over 150,000 clones, roughly 84% of them present only once. Source material: peripheral blood. Receptor source: a man in his sixties with COVID-19, enrolled during active disease.

The gene calls are TRBV5-6 and TRBJ1-2, with D possibly matching TRBD1 (5 bases). Germline V lookup: CDR1 SGHDT, CDR2 YYEEEE. CDR3 length: 13 residues. Deletions cut 2 bases from V and 6 bases from J, with 11 bases between. The CDR3 sequence is CASSFGHSDGYTF. CDR3 nucleotides: TGTGCCAGCAGCTTTGGACATTCGGATGGCTACACCTTC. Full variable domain (outside the CDR3, taken from reference TRBV5-6 and TRBJ1-2): DAGVTQSPTHLIKTRGQQVTLRCSPKSGHDTVSWYQQALGQGPQFIFQYYEEEERQRGNFPDRFSGHQFPNYSSELNVNALLLGDSALYLCASSFGHSDGYTFGSGTRLTVV.

V and J are TRBV9 and TRBJ2-3; 7 nucleotides line up with TRBD2. The CDR3 runs to 17 residues. CDR1 and CDR2 from the germline V gene are SGDLS and YYNGEE. The ends lost 6 bases at V and 3 bases at J; junction bases unmatched: 16. CDR3 in amino acids: CASTRAGGSGSTDTQYF. CDR3 in DNA: TGTGCCAGCACCCGGGCCGGCGGTAGCGGGTCGACAGATACGCAGTATTTT.

This clone occurred once. The V call is TRBV29-1, the J call TRBJ2-1, with D perhaps matching TRBD1 (5 bases). V lost 3 bases and J lost 3, with 15 bases in between. Germline CDR1 and CDR2: SQVTM and ANQGSEA. The CDR3 loop spans 15 amino acids. The CDR3 sequence is CSVDRASSFYNEQFF. In nucleotides, the CDR3 is TGCAGCGTTGACAGGGCGTCGAGCTTCTACAATGAGCAGTTCTTC.

The chain combines TRBV6-4 with TRBJ1-6; no definite D call. The CDR3 totals 16 residues. Germline CDR1 and CDR2: MRHNA and SNTAGT. Trimming took off 6 bases at V and 0 bases at J, with 12 bases between the two ends. The CDR3 region has the DNA TGTGCCAGCAGGAGAGAGGGCAGCTCCTATAATTCACCCCTCCACTTT. It yields the protein CASRREGSSYNSPLHF.

The CDR3 sequence: CASSTTGLEQYF. The CDR3 DNA reads TGTGCCAGCAGCACTACAGGGCTCGAGCAGTACTTC. This chain connects TRBV7-2 to TRBJ2-7; maybe TRBD1 (6 bases). V was clipped by 5 bases and J by 6 bases, with 11 bases between them. The germline V gene encodes CDR1 SGHTA and CDR2 FQGNSA. The CDR3 loop spans 12 amino acids.

The V and J genes are TRBV7-3 and TRBJ2-1; perhaps TRBD2 as D (5 bases). Trimming took off 2 bases at V and 3 bases at J, with 11 bases between the two ends. Per germline, CDR1 SGHTA and CDR2 FQGTGA. This CDR3 is built from 15 residues. The DNA of the CDR3 is TGTGCCAGCAGCTTATTTCGGGAAGACTACAATGAGCAGTTCTTC. This gives the protein CASSLFREDYNEQFF.

The chain recombines TRBV5-8 with TRBJ2-1; the match to TRBD2 covers 14 bases. The CDR3 length is 17 residues. The germline gives CDR1 SGHTS, CDR2 YDEGEE. The junction had 6 bases not matched to a gene; V was cut back by 0 bases and J by 7 bases. The CDR3 nucleotides read TGTGCCAGCAGCTTGGGTGGACTAGCGGGAGGTCAGAATGAGCAGTTCTTC. It specifies CASSLGGLAGGQNEQFF.

This clone was recorded a few times. This sequence joins TRBV21-1 and TRBJ1-5; no DNA check was done on the table's D call, TRBD1. TRBV21-1 corresponds to a pseudogene. This CDR3 is built from 18 residues. DNA of the CDR3: TGTGCCAGCTTATCCCCCACCCACCGTGGACAGGAGAATCAGCCCCAGCATTTT. Translated, it gives CASLSPTHRGQENQPQHF.

The V and J genes are TRBV7-6 and TRBJ2-7; the match to TRBD2 covers 12 bases. The CDR3 length is 16 residues. V shed 5 bases and J 2 bases; nucleotides not matched to a gene: 7. CDR1 and CDR2 (germline): SGHVS, FNYEAQ. DNA of the CDR3: TGTGCCAGCAGCGCACAGACTAGCGGGGGAACCTACGAGCAGTACTTC. It is translated as CASSAQTSGGTYEQYF.

In nucleotides, the CDR3 is TGCGCCAGCAGCCATCCTGGGGCGCTTAGCTATGGCTACACCTTC. Translating it yields CASSHPGALSYGYTF. The chain couples TRBV4-3 to TRBJ1-2, with D perhaps TRBD1 (5 bases). The germline V gene encodes CDR1 LGHNA and CDR2 YSLEER. The CDR3 covers 15 residues. V was cut by 3 bases and J by 4 bases, with 15 bases left in between.

CDR3 sequence reads: CASRTTGIPIEAFF. The CDR3, as DNA: TGTGCCAGCAGAACGACAGGGATCCCGATCGAAGCTTTCTTT. The rearrangement joins TRBV28 to TRBJ1-1, with 7 nucleotides matching TRBD1. With 6 bases clipped from V and 8 bases from J, the junction kept 12 bases outside the gene matches. Per the germline V gene, CDR1 is MDHEN and CDR2 is SYDVKM. The CDR3 is 14 residues long.

The chain joins TRBV12-3 or TRBV12-4 to TRBJ1-5; TRBD1 aligns across 7 bases. This CDR3 has 13 residues. The V gene end was trimmed by 4 bases and the J gene end by 9 bases; junction bases not matched to a gene: 6. CDR3 sequence (DNA): TGTGCCAGCAGTTGGGACAGTGGGTGGCCCCAGCATTTT. It is translated as CASSWDSGWPQHF.

In regard to this clone: Other DNA variants within this sample encode the same CDR3. The gene calls are TRBV28 and TRBJ2-2, with 8 nucleotides matching TRBD1. The CDR3 is 15 residues long. Germline V gene data show CDR1 as MDHEN and CDR2 as SYDVKM. With V trimmed by 3 bases and J by 1 base, 1 base remained unmatched. The CDR3 region is CASSLGQVNTGELFF. The CDR3 DNA sequence: TGTGCCAGCAGTTTGGGACAGGTGAACACCGGGGAGCTGTTTTTT.

This chain uses TRBV27 with TRBJ1-4, with 9 bases fitting TRBD1. Germline-derived CDR1 and CDR2 are MNHEY and SMNVEV (reference sequence). This CDR3 has 16 amino acids. The ends lost 5 bases at V and 4 bases at J; junction bases unmatched: 8. CDR3 in DNA: TGTGCCAGCAGTACCACAGGGGGCAAGGGTAATGAAAAACTGTTTTTT. Amino acid sequence: CASSTTGGKGNEKLFF.

The chain links TRBV25-1 to TRBJ1-1; D is undetermined. CDR1 is MGHDK, CDR2 SYGVNS, per germline. The CDR3 contains 13 residues. V shed 0 bases and J shed 1 base, with 3 bases lying between them. The DNA of the CDR3 is TGTGCCAGCAGTGAATATAAGAACACTGAAGCTTTCTTT. This translates into CASSEYKNTEAFF.

This chain uses TRBV7-9 with TRBJ1-2; D might be TRBD1 (5 bases). Germline lookup yields CDR1 SEHNR and CDR2 FQNEAQ (reference sequence). The V gene lost 0 bases and the J gene lost 8 bases, with 10 bases spanning the gap. The CDR3 has 13 amino acids. The chain's CDR3 is CASSLATPGGYTF. The CDR3 DNA reads as TGTGCCAGCAGCTTAGCTACTCCAGGGGGCTACACCTTC.

The V call is TRBV6-1, the J call TRBJ1-1, with 7 bases lining up with TRBD1. The germline gives CDR1 MNHNS, CDR2 SASEGT. Trimming removed 3 bases from V and 6 bases from J; junction bases left unmatched: 7. The CDR3 spans 14 residues. The CDR3 bases are TGTGCCAGCAGTGAGTTACAGGGGAGAGCTGAAGCTTTCTTT. Residues: CASSELQGRAEAFF.

This chain links TRBV12-3 or TRBV12-4 with TRBJ1-2; D is perhaps TRBD1 (5 bases). The V gene lost 8 bases and the J gene lost 5 bases, with 15 bases spanning the gap. This CDR3 spans 13 amino acids. The chain's CDR3 is CASAGGDLYGYTF. The CDR3, as DNA: TGTGCCAGCGCTGGTGGGGACTTGTATGGCTACACCTTC.

The gene calls are TRBV19 and TRBJ1-1, with D perhaps matching TRBD1 (5 bases). The germline V gene has CDR1 LNHDA and CDR2 SQIVND (reference sequence). The V end lost 3 bases, the J end lost 1 base, and 15 bases lay between the germline ends. This CDR3 region has 16 residues. The CDR3 spells CASSIPPWGENTEAFF. The DNA for the CDR3 is TGTGCCAGTAGTATTCCTCCGTGGGGGGAGAACACTGAAGCTTTCTTT.

This clone was observed a few times. The rearrangement links TRBV24-1 to TRBJ2-1, with D perhaps TRBD2 (6 bases). The CDR3 covers 15 residues. The germline gives CDR1 KGHDR, CDR2 SFDVKD. The germline V and J ends were trimmed by 0 bases and 8 bases, with 13 bases remaining between them. The CDR3 bases are TGTGCCACCAGTGATTTGGGCTCGGGGGACGATGAGCAGTTCTTC. Protein product: CATSDLGSGDDEQFF.

The chain couples TRBV9 to TRBJ1-1, with 12 bases lining up with TRBD1. Germline trimming cut 4 bases from V and 5 bases from J; bases unmatched to any gene: 9. The germline gives CDR1 SGDLS, CDR2 YYNGEE. The CDR3 contains 16 residues. This chain's CDR3 is CASSHRDRGRRTEAFF. In DNA, the CDR3 is TGTGCCAGCAGCCACCGGGACAGGGGGCGCAGAACTGAAGCTTTCTTT.